This TCR beta chain is from a study of T cell responses to AZD1222 COVID-19 vaccine. Germline V gives CDR1 MNHEY, CDR2 SMNVEV (reference sequence). V gave up 4 bases and J gave up 6 bases; unmatched junction bases: 8. The CDR3 is 15 residues long. Clones were sequenced by immunoSEQ multiplex PCR, and TCRdb holds only the in-frame ones, with some missing. The table includes about 92,000 clones, approximately 87% detected once. V and J are TRBV27 and TRBJ2-1; 8 nucleotides agree with TRBD1. Here the sequenced sample was peripheral blood, taken on day 0 of AZD1222 vaccination. This TCR derives from an adult in good health. CDR3 sequence reads: CASSWEVTGGNEQFF. DNA of the CDR3: TGTGCCAGCAGTTGGGAAGTCACAGGGGGCAATGAGCAGTTCTTC.